This T cell receptor beta chain was retrieved from a study of cytomegalovirus exposure and HLA in healthy donors. Study at large: Unique TCRs numbering approximately 81 million, obtained from HLA-typed donors, made up an early data release.

PCR was performed using 60 Vbeta and 13 Jbeta primers. Clones were sequenced by immunoSEQ multiplex PCR, and TCRdb holds only the in-frame ones, with some missing. The sample yields about 82,000 clones, about two thirds seen once. Of note for this clone: What it binds is not known.

Study results and caveats: Reported results showed that the classifier diagnosed cytomegalovirus status with high specificity and sensitivity. Researchers catalogued over 150 TCR beta chains as cytomegalovirus-associated.

Germline V gene sequence: CDR1 LNHDA, CDR2 SQIVND (reference sequence). The J segment lost 5 bases and the V segment lost 7 bases, leaving 10 bases of the junction unmatched. This CDR3 is built from 15 residues. At collection, donors were nominally healthy, but unrecorded immune exposures were probable. This receptor was identified in a man in his fifties or sixties in good health and CMV-seronegative. The sample comprised PBMCs. The chain links TRBV19 to TRBJ1-4; 7 bases map to TRBD1. The chain's CDR3 is CASTRNRGRNEKLFF. CDR3 DNA: TGTGCCAGTACCCGAAACAGGGGAAGGAATGAAAAACTGTTTTTT.